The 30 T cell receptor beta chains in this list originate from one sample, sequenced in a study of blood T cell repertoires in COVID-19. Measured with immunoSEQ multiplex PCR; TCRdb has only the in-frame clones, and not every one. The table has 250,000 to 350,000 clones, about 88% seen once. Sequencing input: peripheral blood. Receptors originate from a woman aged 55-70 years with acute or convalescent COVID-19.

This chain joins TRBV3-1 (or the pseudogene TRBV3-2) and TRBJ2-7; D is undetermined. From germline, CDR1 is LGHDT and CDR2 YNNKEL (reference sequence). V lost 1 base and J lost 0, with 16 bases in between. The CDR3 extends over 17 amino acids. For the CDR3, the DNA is TGTGCCAGCAGCCAAGTATTGCGCCCCTTTACCTCCTACGAGCAGTACTTC. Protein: CASSQVLRPFTSYEQYF.

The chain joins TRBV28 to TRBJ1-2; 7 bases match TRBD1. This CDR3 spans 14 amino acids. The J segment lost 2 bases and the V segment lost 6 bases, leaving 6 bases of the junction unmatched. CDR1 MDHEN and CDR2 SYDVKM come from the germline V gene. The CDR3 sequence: CASRWQGGNYGYTF. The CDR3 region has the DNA TGTGCCAGCAGGTGGCAGGGGGGCAACTATGGCTACACCTTC.

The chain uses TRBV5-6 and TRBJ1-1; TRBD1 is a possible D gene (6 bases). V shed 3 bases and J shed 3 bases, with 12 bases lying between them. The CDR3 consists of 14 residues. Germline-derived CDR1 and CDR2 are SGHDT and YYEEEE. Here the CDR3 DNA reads TGTGCCAGCAGCTCCTATAACAGGGACACTGAAGCTTTCTTT. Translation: CASSSYNRDTEAFF.

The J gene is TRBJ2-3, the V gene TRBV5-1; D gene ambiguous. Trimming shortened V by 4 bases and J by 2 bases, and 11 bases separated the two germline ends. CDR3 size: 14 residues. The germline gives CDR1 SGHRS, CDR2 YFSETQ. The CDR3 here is CASSTYHDTDTQYF. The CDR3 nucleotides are TGCGCCAGCAGCACCTATCACGACACAGATACGCAGTATTTT.

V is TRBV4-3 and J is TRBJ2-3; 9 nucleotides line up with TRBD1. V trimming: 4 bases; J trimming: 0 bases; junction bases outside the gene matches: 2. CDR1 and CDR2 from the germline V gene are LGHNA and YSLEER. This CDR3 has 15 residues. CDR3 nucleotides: TGCGCCAGCAGCCGAGGACAGGGGAGCACAGATACGCAGTATTTT. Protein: CASSRGQGSTDTQYF.

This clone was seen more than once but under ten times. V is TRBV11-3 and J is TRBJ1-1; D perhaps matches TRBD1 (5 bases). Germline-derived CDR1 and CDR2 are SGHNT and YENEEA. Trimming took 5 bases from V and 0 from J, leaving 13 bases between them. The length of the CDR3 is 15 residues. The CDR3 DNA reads TGTGCCAGCAGCCCGCGGGGACGGATGAACACTGAAGCTTTCTTT. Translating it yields CASSPRGRMNTEAFF.

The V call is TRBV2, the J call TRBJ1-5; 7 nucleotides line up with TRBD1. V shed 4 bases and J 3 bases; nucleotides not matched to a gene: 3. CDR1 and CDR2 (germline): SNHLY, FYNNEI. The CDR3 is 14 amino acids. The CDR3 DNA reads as TGTGCCAGCAGTGTAACAGGGGCCAATCAGCCCCAGCATTTT. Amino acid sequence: CASSVTGANQPQHF.

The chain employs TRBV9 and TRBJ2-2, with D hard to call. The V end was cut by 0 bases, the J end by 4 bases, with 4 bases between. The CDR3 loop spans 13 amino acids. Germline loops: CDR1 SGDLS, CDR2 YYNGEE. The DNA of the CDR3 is TGTGCCAGCAGCGTAGCCAGCACCGGGGAGCTGTTTTTT. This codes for CASSVASTGELFF.

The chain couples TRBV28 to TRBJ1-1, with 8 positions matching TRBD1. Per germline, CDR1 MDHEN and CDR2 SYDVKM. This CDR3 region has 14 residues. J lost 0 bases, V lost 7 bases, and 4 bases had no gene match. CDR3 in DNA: TGTGCCAGCACCCTGGACAGGGTGAACACTGAAGCTTTCTTT. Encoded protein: CASTLDRVNTEAFF. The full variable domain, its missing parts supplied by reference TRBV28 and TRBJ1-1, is DVKVTQSSRYLVKRTGEKVFLECVQDMDHENMFWYRQDPGLGLRLIYFSYDVKMKEKGDIPEGYSVSREKKERFSLILESASTNQTSMYLCASTLDRVNTEAFFGQGTRLTVV.

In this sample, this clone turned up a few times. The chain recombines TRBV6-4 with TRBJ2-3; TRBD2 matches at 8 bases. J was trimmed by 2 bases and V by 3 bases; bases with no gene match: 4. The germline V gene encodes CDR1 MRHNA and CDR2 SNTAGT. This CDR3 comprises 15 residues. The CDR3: CASSEEAGVTDTQYF. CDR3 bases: TGTGCCAGCAGTGAAGAAGCGGGGGTCACAGATACGCAGTATTTT.

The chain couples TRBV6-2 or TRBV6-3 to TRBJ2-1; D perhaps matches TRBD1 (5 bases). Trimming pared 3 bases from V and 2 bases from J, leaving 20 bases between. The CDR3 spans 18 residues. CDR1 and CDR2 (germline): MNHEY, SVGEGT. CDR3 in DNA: TGTGCCAGCAGTTATGGGTTATGGGCAGGGCCGACCTACAATGAGCAGTTCTTC. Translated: CASSYGLWAGPTYNEQFF.

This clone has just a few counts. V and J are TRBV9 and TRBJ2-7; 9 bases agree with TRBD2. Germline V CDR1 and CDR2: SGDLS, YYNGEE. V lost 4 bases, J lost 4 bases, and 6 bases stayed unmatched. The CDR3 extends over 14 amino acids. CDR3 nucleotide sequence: TGTGCCAGCAGCTTGCGGGGGGGCAATTACGAGCAGTACTTC. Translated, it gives CASSLRGGNYEQYF.

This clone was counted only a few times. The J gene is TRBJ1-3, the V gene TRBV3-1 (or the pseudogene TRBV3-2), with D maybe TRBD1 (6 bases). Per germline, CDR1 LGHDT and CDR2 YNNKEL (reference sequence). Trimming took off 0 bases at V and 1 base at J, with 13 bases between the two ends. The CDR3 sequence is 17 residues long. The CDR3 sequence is CASSQETLTGSGNTIYF. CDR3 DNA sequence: TGTGCCAGCAGCCAAGAGACTTTAACAGGGTCTGGAAACACCATATATTTT.

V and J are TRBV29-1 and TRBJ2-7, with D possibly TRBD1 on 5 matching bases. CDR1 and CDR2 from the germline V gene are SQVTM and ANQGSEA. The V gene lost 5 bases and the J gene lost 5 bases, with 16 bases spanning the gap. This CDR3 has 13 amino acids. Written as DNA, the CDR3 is TGCAGCGTTTCCCCCAGGGTCGAGGACGAGCAGTACTTC. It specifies CSVSPRVEDEQYF.

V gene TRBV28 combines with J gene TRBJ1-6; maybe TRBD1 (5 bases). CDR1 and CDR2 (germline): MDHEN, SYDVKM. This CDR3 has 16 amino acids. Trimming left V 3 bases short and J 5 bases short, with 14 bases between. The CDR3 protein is CASSFVRGLNNSPLHF. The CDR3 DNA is TGTGCCAGCAGTTTTGTACGGGGACTGAATAATTCACCCCTCCACTTT. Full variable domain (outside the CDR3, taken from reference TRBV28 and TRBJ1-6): DVKVTQSSRYLVKRTGEKVFLECVQDMDHENMFWYRQDPGLGLRLIYFSYDVKMKEKGDIPEGYSVSREKKERFSLILESASTNQTSMYLCASSFVRGLNNSPLHFGNGTRLTVT.

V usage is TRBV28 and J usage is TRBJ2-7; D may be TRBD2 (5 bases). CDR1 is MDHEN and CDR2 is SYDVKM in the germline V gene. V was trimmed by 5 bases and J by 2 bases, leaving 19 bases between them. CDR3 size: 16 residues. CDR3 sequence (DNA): TGTGCCAGCAGTGCCCGGGGATCCTCCTCCGCCTACGAGCAGTACTTC. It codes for CASSARGSSSAYEQYF.

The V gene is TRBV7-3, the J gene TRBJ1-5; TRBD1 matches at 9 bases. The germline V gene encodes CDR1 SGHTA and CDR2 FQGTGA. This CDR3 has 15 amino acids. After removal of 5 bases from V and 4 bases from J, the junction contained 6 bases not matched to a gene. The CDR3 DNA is TGTGCCAGCAGCCCCGGGACAGGGAGGAATCAGCCCCAGCATTTT. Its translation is CASSPGTGRNQPQHF.

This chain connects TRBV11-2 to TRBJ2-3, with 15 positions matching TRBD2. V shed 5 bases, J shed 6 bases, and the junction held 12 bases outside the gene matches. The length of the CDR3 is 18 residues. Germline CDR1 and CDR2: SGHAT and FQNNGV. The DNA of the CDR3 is TGTGCCAGCAGCCCTCGGACTAGCGGGAGGGCCTATGGGGATACGCAGTATTTT. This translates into CASSPRTSGRAYGDTQYF.

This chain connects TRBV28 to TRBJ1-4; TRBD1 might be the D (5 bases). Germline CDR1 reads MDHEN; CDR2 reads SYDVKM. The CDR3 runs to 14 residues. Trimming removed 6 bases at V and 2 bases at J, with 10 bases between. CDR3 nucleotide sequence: TGTGCCAGCAGCAAGGGGTTGACTAATGAAAAACTGTTTTTT. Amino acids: CASSKGLTNEKLFF.

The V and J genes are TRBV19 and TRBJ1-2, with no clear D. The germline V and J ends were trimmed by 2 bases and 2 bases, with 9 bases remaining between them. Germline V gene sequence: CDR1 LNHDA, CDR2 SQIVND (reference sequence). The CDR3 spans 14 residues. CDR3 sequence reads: CASSIPRWNYGYTF. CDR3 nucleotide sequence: TGTGCCAGTAGTATACCCCGGTGGAACTATGGCTACACCTTC.

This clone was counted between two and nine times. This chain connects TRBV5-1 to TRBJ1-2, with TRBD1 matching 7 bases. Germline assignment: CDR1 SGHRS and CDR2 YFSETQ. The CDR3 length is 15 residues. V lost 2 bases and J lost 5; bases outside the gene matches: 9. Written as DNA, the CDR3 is TGCGCCAGCAGCTTCGGGACAGCAAACATGTATGGCTACACCTTC. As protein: CASSFGTANMYGYTF. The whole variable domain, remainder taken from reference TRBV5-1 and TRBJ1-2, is KAGVTQTPRYLIKTRGQQVTLSCSPISGHRSVSWYQQTPGQGLQFLFEYFSETQRNKGNFPGRFSGRQFSNSRSEMNVSTLELGDSALYLCASSFGTANMYGYTFGSGTRLTVV.

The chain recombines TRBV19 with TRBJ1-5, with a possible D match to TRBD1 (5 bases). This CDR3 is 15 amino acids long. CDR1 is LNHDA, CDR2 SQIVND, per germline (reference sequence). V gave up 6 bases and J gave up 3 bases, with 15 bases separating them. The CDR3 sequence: CASSLDQGFNQPQHF. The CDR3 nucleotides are TGTGCCAGTAGCCTGGATCAGGGATTCAATCAGCCCCAGCATTTT.

Here the CDR3 DNA reads TGTGCCAGCAGCCCGGGACAGACTGGAAACACCATATATTTT. Its translation is CASSPGQTGNTIYF. This chain links TRBV5-8 with TRBJ1-3, with TRBD1 identical over 7 bases. Germline loops: CDR1 SGHTS, CDR2 YDEGEE. The CDR3 runs 14 residues. After removal of 4 bases from V and 2 bases from J, the junction contained 3 bases not matched to a gene.

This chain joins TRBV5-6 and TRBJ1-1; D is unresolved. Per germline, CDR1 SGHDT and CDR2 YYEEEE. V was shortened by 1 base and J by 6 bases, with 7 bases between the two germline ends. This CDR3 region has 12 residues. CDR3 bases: TGTGCCAGCAGCTTGACCGCGTCTGAAGCTTTCTTT. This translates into CASSLTASEAFF.

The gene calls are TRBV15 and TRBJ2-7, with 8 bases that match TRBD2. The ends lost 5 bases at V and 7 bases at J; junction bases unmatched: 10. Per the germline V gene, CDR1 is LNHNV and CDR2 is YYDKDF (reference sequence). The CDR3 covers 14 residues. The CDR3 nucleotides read TGTGCCACCAGCCATCCAGCGGGAGCTGGAGAGCAGTACTTC. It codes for CATSHPAGAGEQYF.

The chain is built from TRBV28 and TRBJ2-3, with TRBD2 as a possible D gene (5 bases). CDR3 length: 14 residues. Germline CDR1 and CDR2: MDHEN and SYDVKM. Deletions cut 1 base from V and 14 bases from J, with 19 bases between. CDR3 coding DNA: TGTGCCAGCAGTTTATTTGGCCAGGACTTTCAACCGTATTTT. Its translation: CASSLFGQDFQPYF.

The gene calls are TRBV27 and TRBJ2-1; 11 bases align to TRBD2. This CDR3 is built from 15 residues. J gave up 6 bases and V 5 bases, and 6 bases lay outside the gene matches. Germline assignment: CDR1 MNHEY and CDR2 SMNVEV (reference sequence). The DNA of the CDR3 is TGTGCCAGCAGTGATAGCGGGAGGGTCGGCAATGAGCAGTTCTTC. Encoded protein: CASSDSGRVGNEQFF.

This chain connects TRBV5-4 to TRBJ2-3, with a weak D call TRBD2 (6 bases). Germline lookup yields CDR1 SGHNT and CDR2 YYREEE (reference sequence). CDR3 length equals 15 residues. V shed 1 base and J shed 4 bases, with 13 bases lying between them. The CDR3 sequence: CASSLSGGGADTQYF. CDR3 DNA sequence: TGTGCCAGCAGCTTGTCCGGGGGTGGCGCAGATACGCAGTATTTT.

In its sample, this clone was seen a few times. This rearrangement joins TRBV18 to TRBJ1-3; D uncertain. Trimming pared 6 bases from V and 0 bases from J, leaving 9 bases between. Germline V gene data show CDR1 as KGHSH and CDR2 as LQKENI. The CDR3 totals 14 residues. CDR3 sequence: CASSPNLSGNTIYF. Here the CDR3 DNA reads TGTGCCAGCTCTCCAAATCTCTCTGGAAACACCATATATTTT.

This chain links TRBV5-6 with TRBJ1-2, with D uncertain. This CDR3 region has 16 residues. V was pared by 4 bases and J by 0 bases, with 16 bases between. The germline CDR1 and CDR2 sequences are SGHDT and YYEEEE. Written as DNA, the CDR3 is TGTGCCAGCAGCCTGCCCCGAGGGTCGACTAACTATGGCTACACCTTC. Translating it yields CASSLPRGSTNYGYTF.